This T cell receptor (beta chain) emerged from a study of blood T cell repertoires in COVID-19 (dated by TCRdb to between 2020 and 2021). The study in broad terms: Collaborator samples came from the United States, Italy and Spain and covered acute and convalescent phases of COVID-19. The prospective study material was composed of cDNA or gDNA derived from T cells, B-cell-depleted T cells, or PBMCs. The dataset comprised deeply sampled blood TCRbeta repertoires from subjects exposed to, actively infected with, or recovered from COVID-19. The repertoires were released in a freely available public database meant as a resource for research on the immune response to SARS-CoV-2. Samples were obtained from the ongoing ImmuneRACE study (first 160 participants) and from some 1,300 subjects provided by 6 global collaborators. A de-identified subject ID, COVID-19 status, age in years and sex were almost always included in the sample metadata. Where available, HLA class I and class II types were taken from metadata supplied by the sample provider and were not determined by assay-based typing. The paper's findings and limits, for the study overall: Clinical and demographic metadata were provided uncurated, with the amount varying by source and participant.

This clone was seen many times. It lacks a known antigen. Base qualities are not recorded, but no much larger clone differs from it by a single base. The collaborating institutions used their own protocols to collect whole blood in K2EDTA tubes. For TCRbeta analysis, collaborators shipped samples as frozen whole blood, isolated PBMCs, or DNA extracted from either of those sample types. CDR1 and CDR2 are read off the germline V gene (reference sequence) as LNHDA and SQIVND. Trimming takes 7 bases from V and 7 bases from J, and the germline ends sit 17 bases apart. Including the terminal cysteine and phenylalanine, the CDR3 comprises 14 residues. Solely the CDR3 DNA is kept, with 42 bases framed from the first base. TCRbeta CDR3 regions were amplified from genomic DNA using the immunoSEQ Assay, a bias-controlled multiplex PCR. The paper's data handling went like this. The number of nucleated cells in each sample was estimated from the amplification of reference gene primers within the assay. To quantify the absolute abundance of each unique TCRbeta CDR3 rearrangement, sequence reads were collapsed and filtered. For each sample, productive Simpson clonality was calculated as the square root of Simpson's diversity index over productive rearrangements. TCRdb stores this immuneACCESS table with in-frame sequences only. Part of the clones is absent; in the studies checked, under half of the shortfall reflects unresolved V genes, and no reason is known for the rest. From that table come the V and J calls and clone size; the DNA was used to work out D and trimming. The sample yields 110,000 to 150,000 clones; 75% to 85% were counted once. About 5% of the sample rests with the top ten.

Source material: peripheral blood. The sequence was collected from a woman aged 50 to 65 with acute or convalescent COVID-19. Here the chain combines TRBV19 and TRBJ1-5, with no confident D gene call. The CDR3 protein: CASMKRAGNQPQHF. The DNA sequence is as follows: TGTGCCAGTATGAAGAGGGCGGGGAACCAGCCCCAGCATTTT.